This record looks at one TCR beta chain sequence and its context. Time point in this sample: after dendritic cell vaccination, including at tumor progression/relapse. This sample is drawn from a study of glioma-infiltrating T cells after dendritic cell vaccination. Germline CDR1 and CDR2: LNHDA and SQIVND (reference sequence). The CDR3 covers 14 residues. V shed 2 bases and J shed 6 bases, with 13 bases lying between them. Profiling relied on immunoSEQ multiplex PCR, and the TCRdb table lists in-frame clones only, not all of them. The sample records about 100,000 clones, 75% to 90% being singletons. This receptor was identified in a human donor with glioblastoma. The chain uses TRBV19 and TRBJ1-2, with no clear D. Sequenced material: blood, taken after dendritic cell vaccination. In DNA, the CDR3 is TGTGCCAGTAGTATACGGCCGGGAATCGATGGCTACACCTTC. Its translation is CASSIRPGIDGYTF. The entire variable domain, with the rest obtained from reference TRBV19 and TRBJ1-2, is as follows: DGGITQSPKYLFRKEGQNVTLSCEQNLNHDAMYWYRQDPGQGLRLIYYSQIVNDFQKGDIAEGYSVSREKKESFPLTVTSAQKNPTAFYLCASSIRPGIDGYTFGSGTRLTVV.